Presented here are 31 T cell receptor beta chains from one specimen sequenced in a study of T cell responses to AZD1222 COVID-19 vaccine. TCRdb's copy holds only in-frame clones and misses some; the assay was immunoSEQ multiplex PCR. Of some 110,000 clones listed, roughly four fifths were seen once; the top ten hold 9.4%. The material sequenced was peripheral blood, taken on day 0 of AZD1222 vaccination. The receptors here all came from an adult in good health.

The gene calls are TRBV29-1 and TRBJ2-3; perhaps TRBD2 as D (6 bases). Trimming left V 4 bases short and J 4 bases short, with 15 bases between. CDR3 length equals 14 residues. Germline values: CDR1 SQVTM, CDR2 ANQGSEA. The CDR3 sequence: CSVGKGGDADTQYF. In DNA, the CDR3 is TGCAGCGTTGGTAAGGGAGGAGATGCAGATACGCAGTATTTT.

The V and J genes are TRBV5-1 and TRBJ2-5; D perhaps matches TRBD1 (7 bases). Trimming removed 4 bases from V and 5 bases from J, with 21 bases in between. The germline V gene encodes CDR1 SGHRS and CDR2 YFSETQ. This CDR3 contains 16 residues. The CDR3 loop reads CASSPLTGQRGETQYF. As DNA, the CDR3 is TGCGCCAGCAGCCCACTGACAGGGCAACGGGGGGAGACCCAGTACTTC.

The rearrangement links TRBV28 to TRBJ2-7; 7 nucleotides line up with TRBD1. V lost 5 bases to trimming and J lost 4 bases; unmatched junction nucleotides: 11. The CDR3 has 15 residues. Germline V gene sequence: CDR1 MDHEN, CDR2 SYDVKM. This CDR3 reads CASSVLMQGVYEQYF. The CDR3 DNA sequence: TGTGCCAGCAGTGTTTTGATGCAGGGGGTATACGAGCAGTACTTC.

The gene calls are TRBV6-5 and TRBJ2-7; D possibly matches TRBD1 or TRBD2 (5 bases each). Germline CDR1 MNHEY, CDR2 SVGAGI. Trimming stripped 4 bases from V and 2 bases from J, with 18 bases between. CDR3 length equals 16 residues. CDR3 sequence reads: CASSFSSMGVTYEQYF. The CDR3, as DNA: TGTGCCAGCAGTTTTAGTTCGATGGGGGTAACCTACGAGCAGTACTTC.

J is TRBJ2-3 and V is TRBV4-3; either TRBD1 or TRBD2 may fit D (5 bases each). The germline gives CDR1 LGHNA, CDR2 YSLEER. The CDR3 is 17 amino acids. Trimming cost V 0 bases and J 1 base, with 14 bases left between them. The CDR3 nucleotides are TGCGCCAGCAGCCAAGACCGGGACCCTCGACGCACAGATACGCAGTATTTT. The encoded protein is CASSQDRDPRRTDTQYF.

This clone has only a few counts. The V and J genes are TRBV29-1 and TRBJ2-1, with a weak D call TRBD1 (6 bases). V was clipped by 7 bases and J by 0 bases, with 10 bases between them. The CDR3 is 13 amino acids. The germline gives CDR1 SQVTM, CDR2 ANQGSEA. CDR3 amino acids: CSATGFSYNEQFF. CDR3 nucleotide sequence: TGCAGCGCCACAGGGTTCTCCTACAATGAGCAGTTCTTC.

This chain links TRBV5-1 with TRBJ2-3, with 10 bases that match TRBD2. This CDR3 spans 15 amino acids. CDR1 and CDR2 from the germline V gene are SGHRS and YFSETQ. With 4 bases clipped from V and 3 bases from J, the junction kept 5 bases outside the gene matches. For the CDR3, the DNA is TGCGCCAGCAGCAGGTGGACTAGCGGAACAGATACGCAGTATTTT. This translates into CASSRWTSGTDTQYF.

This chain joins TRBV2 and TRBJ2-5; D call uncertain. CDR3 length: 13 amino acids. Germline loops: CDR1 SNHLY, CDR2 FYNNEI. Trimming removed 7 bases from V and 1 base from J, with 10 bases in between. The CDR3 bases are TGTGCCAGCATGAGAGGTCTCCAAGAGACCCAGTACTTC. Translation: CASMRGLQETQYF.

The chain links TRBV2 to TRBJ2-1, with D possibly being TRBD1 (5 bases). CDR1 SNHLY and CDR2 FYNNEI come from the germline V gene. The V gene lost 5 bases and the J gene lost 0 bases, with 8 bases spanning the gap. CDR3 length equals 14 residues. CDR3: CASSFRDSYNEQFF. In DNA form, the CDR3 reads TGTGCCAGCAGTTTCAGGGACTCCTACAATGAGCAGTTCTTC.

This clone was seen a handful of times. The chain carries TRBV15 and TRBJ2-5; a possible D gene is TRBD2 (7 bases). Germline assignment: CDR1 LNHNV and CDR2 YYDKDF (reference sequence). Trimming removed 4 bases from V and 5 bases from J, with 17 bases in between. This CDR3 has 15 residues. DNA for the CDR3: TGTGCCACCAGCAACGGGGGCCTAGCGGTTGAGACCCAGTACTTC. Translating it yields CATSNGGLAVETQYF.

This sequence joins TRBV30 and TRBJ2-7, with D perhaps TRBD2 (6 bases). Between the trimmed V and J ends, which lost 2 bases and 5 bases, there was a span of 7 bases. Per germline, CDR1 GTSNPN and CDR2 SVGIG (reference sequence). The CDR3 extends over 11 amino acids. Here the CDR3 DNA reads TGTGCCTGGAGTTGGGGGGACGAGCAGTACTTC. Amino acid sequence: CAWSWGDEQYF.

V usage is TRBV4-2 and J usage is TRBJ1-5; possible D gene TRBD1, 5 bases. The germline CDR1 and CDR2 sequences are LGHNA and YNFKEQ. Trimming pared 0 bases from V and 4 bases from J, leaving 13 bases between. The CDR3 is 16 residues long. Written as DNA, the CDR3 is TGTGCCAGCAGCCAAGATACAGGTGAAGGGAATCAGCCCCAGCATTTT. Protein sequence: CASSQDTGEGNQPQHF.

The chain joins TRBV12-3 or TRBV12-4 to TRBJ2-3; possible D gene TRBD2, 5 bases. Trimming cost V 7 bases and J 8 bases, with 13 bases left between them. This CDR3 region has 12 residues. The CDR3 loop reads CASTRGRTTQYF. The CDR3 bases are TGTGCCAGCACAAGAGGGAGAACTACGCAGTATTTT.

The V call is TRBV7-6, the J call TRBJ2-7; no firm D call. Trimming pared 0 bases from V and 0 bases from J, leaving 12 bases between. This CDR3 is built from 16 residues. The germline V gene has CDR1 SGHVS and CDR2 FNYEAQ. The CDR3 region is CASSLAWHPSSYEQYF. For the CDR3, the DNA is TGTGCCAGCAGCTTAGCATGGCACCCGAGCTCCTACGAGCAGTACTTC.

The rearrangement uses TRBV7-3 and TRBJ2-3; TRBD1 is a possible D gene (6 bases). Per germline, CDR1 SGHTA and CDR2 FQGTGA. The CDR3 is 13 residues long. Between the trimmed V and J ends, which lost 4 bases and 6 bases, there was a span of 11 bases. The CDR3: CASSWTAVDTQYF. The CDR3 coding sequence is TGTGCCAGCAGCTGGACAGCGGTCGATACGCAGTATTTT.

The chain links TRBV10-3 to TRBJ2-2; D may be TRBD1 (5 bases). V dropped 9 bases and J dropped 1 base, with 9 bases sitting between them. Per the germline V gene, CDR1 is ENHRY and CDR2 is SYGVKD. The CDR3 is 13 residues long. CDR3 sequence: CAMTGQNTGELFF. The CDR3, as DNA: TGTGCCATGACTGGACAGAACACCGGGGAGCTGTTTTTT.

The J gene is TRBJ1-5, the V gene TRBV28; D not certain. CDR3 length: 16 amino acids. Germline loops: CDR1 MDHEN, CDR2 SYDVKM. V was trimmed by 3 bases and J by 0 bases, leaving 12 bases between them. The CDR3 loop is CASSLWQMYSNQPQHF. The CDR3 bases are TGTGCCAGCAGTTTGTGGCAGATGTATAGCAATCAGCCCCAGCATTTT. Complete variable domain (other parts from reference TRBV28 and TRBJ1-5): DVKVTQSSRYLVKRTGEKVFLECVQDMDHENMFWYRQDPGLGLRLIYFSYDVKMKEKGDIPEGYSVSREKKERFSLILESASTNQTSMYLCASSLWQMYSNQPQHFGDGTRLSIL.

This clone was counted between two and nine times. The chain has TRBV7-9 and TRBJ1-4, with D perhaps TRBD1 (5 bases). The CDR3 runs to 16 residues. Germline V CDR1 and CDR2: SEHNR, FQNEAQ (reference sequence). V lost 2 bases to trimming and J lost 6 bases, with 16 bases between them. The CDR3 region is CASSLFGIRGDEKLFF. CDR3 coding DNA: TGTGCCAGCAGCTTATTTGGAATACGAGGGGATGAAAAACTGTTTTTT.

The chain links TRBV6-5 to TRBJ1-1; possible D gene TRBD1, 5 bases. Looked up from germline, CDR1 is MNHEY and CDR2 is SVGAGI. The CDR3 extends over 15 amino acids. V lost 0 bases and J 5 bases, leaving 13 bases between the germline ends. Here the CDR3 DNA reads TGTGCCAGCAGTTACTCGAGTGTGGGGGGGACTGAAGCTTTCTTT. Protein: CASSYSSVGGTEAFF.

The rearrangement uses TRBV30 and TRBJ1-2; D might be TRBD1 (5 bases). The CDR3 is 15 residues long. CDR1 is GTSNPN and CDR2 is SVGIG in the germline V gene (reference sequence). The V end lost 2 bases, the J end lost 0 bases, and 13 bases lay between the germline ends. The CDR3 loop reads CAWSPMDTANYGYTF. The CDR3 DNA reads as TGTGCCTGGAGTCCCATGGACACCGCTAACTATGGCTACACCTTC.

The genes are TRBV18 and TRBJ1-3, with D unclear. The germline CDR1 and CDR2 sequences are KGHSH and LQKENI. The CDR3 has 17 amino acids. Trimming shortened V by 1 base and J by 4 bases, and 17 bases separated the two germline ends. CDR3 nucleotides: TGTGCCAGCTCACCACTTGAACGACCGACCGCCGGAAACACCATATATTTT. It is translated as CASSPLERPTAGNTIYF.

The chain uses TRBV19 and TRBJ1-1; maybe TRBD1 (6 bases). The V and J ends lost 6 bases and 8 bases respectively, with 19 bases between them. From germline, CDR1 is LNHDA and CDR2 SQIVND (reference sequence). The CDR3 has 14 amino acids. CDR3 protein: CASRALGQGKEAFF. CDR3 nucleotide sequence: TGTGCCAGTAGGGCTCTGGGGCAGGGGAAGGAAGCTTTCTTT.

This rearrangement joins TRBV27 to TRBJ2-5; 7 nucleotides align to TRBD1. Germline-derived CDR1 and CDR2 are MNHEY and SMNVEV (reference sequence). With V trimmed by 5 bases and J by 4 bases, 7 bases remained unmatched. The CDR3 length is 14 residues. CDR3 bases: TGTGCCAGCAGTGAGACAGGGCGGTTAGAGACCCAGTACTTC. Protein sequence: CASSETGRLETQYF.

The chain carries TRBV28 and TRBJ2-5, with TRBD2 as a possible D gene (5 bases). This CDR3 is built from 12 residues. Germline assignment: CDR1 MDHEN and CDR2 SYDVKM. V was clipped by 4 bases and J by 5 bases, with 8 bases between them. CDR3 nucleotide sequence: TGTGCCAGCAGTTCCGGGATGGAGACCCAGTACTTC. This sequence encodes CASSSGMETQYF.

This chain joins TRBV29-1 and TRBJ1-1, with a tentative D call TRBD1 (5 bases). Germline V gives CDR1 SQVTM, CDR2 ANQGSEA. V was pared by 5 bases and J by 0 bases, with 13 bases between. The CDR3 has 14 residues. CDR3 protein: CSVQPGPMNTEAFF. CDR3 coding DNA: TGCAGCGTTCAACCGGGACCGATGAACACTGAAGCTTTCTTT.

The chain employs TRBV3-1 (or the pseudogene TRBV3-2) and TRBJ2-6, with 7 nucleotides matching TRBD2. This CDR3 contains 18 residues. Germline lookup yields CDR1 LGHDT and CDR2 YNNKEL (reference sequence). The V segment lost 4 bases and the J segment 0 bases; nucleotides outside the gene matches: 9. In nucleotides, the CDR3 is TGTGCCAGCAGCCCTCGGGAGGCCTCCTACTCTGGGGCCAACGTCCTGACTTTC. Protein product: CASSPREASYSGANVLTF.

The chain joins TRBV14 to TRBJ1-5; 7 bases fit TRBD1. The CDR3 length is 15 residues. The V gene end was trimmed by 2 bases and the J gene end by 9 bases; junction bases not matched to a gene: 10. CDR1 and CDR2 (germline): SGHDN, FVKESK. The CDR3 sequence: CASSQRDSSIRPQHF. DNA of the CDR3: TGTGCCAGCAGCCAAAGGGACAGCTCCATCAGGCCCCAGCATTTT.

This chain links TRBV27 with TRBJ2-7; D uncertain. This CDR3 is built from 15 residues. V lost 2 bases and J 0 bases, leaving 11 bases between the germline ends. Per the germline V gene, CDR1 is MNHEY and CDR2 is SMNVEV (reference sequence). CDR3 coding DNA: TGTGCCAGCAGTTTAGCAGGCGCTAGCTCCTACGAGCAGTACTTC. It is translated as CASSLAGASSYEQYF.

This clone was seen only once. The V call is TRBV21-1, the J call TRBJ2-3; the DNA was not used to check the table's D call, TRBD1. TRBV21-1 corresponds to a pseudogene. The CDR3 sequence is 20 residues long. The DNA of the CDR3 is TGTGCCAGCAGCAGATCCCCCCGGACGCCAGACAGGGTCCGCACAGATACGCAGTATTTT. Its translation: CASSRSPRTPDRVRTDTQYF.

V and J are TRBV6-5 and TRBJ2-7, with D unresolved. CDR3 size: 13 residues. The ends were cut back, 6 bases at V and 2 bases at J, with 11 bases in the middle. From germline, CDR1 is MNHEY and CDR2 SVGAGI. The CDR3 spells CASRAVSPYEQYF. The DNA of the CDR3 is TGTGCCAGCAGGGCAGTCAGTCCCTACGAGCAGTACTTC.

V is TRBV7-9 and J is TRBJ2-7; D is uncertain. V lost 4 bases and J lost 0, with 4 bases in between. The length of the CDR3 is 12 residues. Germline CDR1 and CDR2: SEHNR and FQNEAQ (reference sequence). CDR3 DNA sequence: TGTGCCAGCAGCTATAACTCCTACGAGCAGTACTTC. Its translation is CASSYNSYEQYF.